Included here is one T cell receptor beta chain sequence, with context. This clone was observed a few times. It lacks a known antigen. No much larger clone is present one base from it, and per-base qualities are unavailable. This entry comes from a study of cytomegalovirus exposure and HLA in healthy donors (dated by TCRdb to the late 2010s). With regard to the full study: An earlier analysis of approximately 640 of the donors reported approximately 300 Gb of sequence data and around 120 million unique TCR beta sequences from 150 million to 200 million T cells. A later genetic analysis took genome-wide SNP genotypes for 398 of the 666 donors and used that subset as a discovery cohort. To decide whether each TCR beta V gene segment behaved as functional or pseudogenic, an earlier analysis of some 580 of the donors relied on high-throughput TCR beta sequencing. Every discovery cohort repertoire had been produced on one sequencing platform. The T cell repertoires of around 730 subjects were profiled by immunosequencing and related to cytomegalovirus serostatus. The aim of the study was to test whether cataloging public T cell receptors could identify signatures of past pathogen exposure. Roughly 5 DR-DQ haplotypes were treated as single units for association and clustering because of strong linkage in the cohort. The study combined high-throughput TCR immunosequencing, statistical association of individual TCRs with disease status, and machine learning to predict cytomegalovirus infection status. Of the roughly 390 genotyped donors, 65% to 90% were placed in the genetic ancestry cluster associated with self-reported Caucasian donors. About 300 gigabases of sequencing data and about 92 million unique TCR sequences made up an early release that covered 500 to 700 HLA-typed donors. The number of typed donors differed by locus: about 620-640 for A, B, C, DRB1 and DQB1; roughly 510 for DQA1; over 600 for DPA1; and some 430 for DPB1. In addition to the first cohort of about 650 subjects, a separate validation cohort of 120 different subjects was used. Rather than using new phenotypic data, the later analysis identified candidate immune exposures from TCR beta sequences and from how often those sequences occurred across donors. To study patterns of TCR occurrence, a later analysis re-analyzed previously published TCR beta repertoires from around 660 donors and added high-resolution HLA genotyping. Among about 360 genotyped donors of the cohort, an average of around 240,000 unique TCR beta nucleotide sequences were sequenced per donor, 15% to 20% of them non-productive. Alongside the repertoire data, information on donor age, sex, ethnicity and CMV serostatus was compiled. Both class I and class II loci were covered by HLA typing, at four-digit resolution. Here is what the overall study found, with its caveats: A later analysis found that TCR association rates varied across HLA loci, with DRB1 alleles showing the most associated TCRs and HLA-C alleles the fewest. A later analysis associated about 17,000 TCR beta sequences with specific HLA alleles at a false discovery rate of 0.05. A few of the identified cytomegalovirus-associated TCR beta chains were confirmed in vitro to be specific for cytomegalovirus antigens. Strong co-occurrence of HLA alleles, especially DR and DQ, made assigning TCR associations to individual alleles difficult. Correlated functional status among segregating V segments might be attributable to linkage disequilibrium, but an unknown experimental factor could not be ruled out. A cluster of highly shared sequence variants was judged likely to be a technical artifact of the sequencing pipeline. Several of the top co-occurrence clusters appeared to be linked to parvovirus B19, influenza, CMV and Epstein-Barr virus, according to a later analysis. The study gave a list of 150 to 200 TCR beta chains associated with cytomegalovirus. According to the authors, the approach could potentially be generalized to other disease states and immunological phenotypes. Broadly in line with IMGT annotations, most TCR beta V segments showed up in productive rearrangements about 87% or about 30% of the time in an earlier analysis of some 590 of the donors. The classifier was reported to diagnose cytomegalovirus status with high specificity and sensitivity in both the original cohort and the validation cohort. According to a later analysis, most CMV-associated TCR beta chains appeared to be HLA-restricted, and the HLA associations seemed to be driven largely by CMV exposure. The presence/absence analyses assumed that sequencing depth was roughly uniform across donors, and that assumption may not be true. A further reported finding was that TCR beta sequences accurately predicted the HLA-A and HLA-B alleles for most subjects in the first cohort. In a later genetic analysis, fewer N-insertions in productive TCRs were reported among donors in an Asian-associated ancestry cluster than the approximately 630-donor mean. For the cohort, immune exposure information was limited to CMV serostatus. Some IMGT-functional V segments, including TRBV6-2 and TRBV6-3, could not be distinguished by the 87-base-pair reads and were therefore excluded. In a later analysis, HLA-associated TCR beta chains were found to be more clonally expanded and to have lower generation probabilities than equally common non-associated chains. Most TCR sequences were observed very rarely across donors, whereas some public TCRs were present in many individuals. Because some donors lacked HLA typing at each locus, the association tests relied only on the typed subset. Because counts were too low, more than 15 rarely observed V segments, including chromosome 9 orphons, were left out of the earlier analysis of 587 of the donors. V-gene and J-gene trimming of TCR beta chains was associated with a missense DCLRE1C variant in a later genetic analysis, and the association was replicated in an independent cohort. Only TCR beta chains were sequenced in this cohort, and the absence of alpha or paired-chain data limited detectable features.

Sequences MDHEN (CDR1) and SYDVKM (CDR2) are obtained from the germline V gene. At the junction V is shortened by 5 bases and J by 5 bases; bases outside the gene matches: 13. From cysteine to phenylalanine, the CDR3 is 16 amino acids long. The CDR3 DNA has 48 bases and is translated from base 1. The library was produced with the immunoSEQ multiplex PCR assay. The multiplex PCR relied on a mix of 60 forward primers for TCR Vbeta segments and 13 reverse primers for TCR Jbeta segments. The CDR3 region of rearranged TCR beta genes was amplified from genomic DNA by a multiplex PCR assay. On the Illumina HiSeq System, the amplified TCR beta libraries were sequenced as 87-base-pair reads. Per the authors' processing: Across the roughly 700 repertoires, a later analysis counted some 81 million unique TCR beta chains, roughly 11 million of which were shared by at least two donors. Raw reads were error-corrected and collapsed into unique sequences with a nearest-neighbor algorithm that merged closely related sequences to remove PCR and sequencing errors. CDR3 sequences were aligned to IMGT reference sequences to assign V, D and J gene segments. For a sequence to be retained, a match of at least six nucleotides was required to both a V gene segment and a J gene segment. Rearrangements were called productive when the CDR3 lacked stop codons and stayed in frame with V and J; all others were non-productive. Following IMGT convention, CDR3 was defined as the stretch from the second conserved V-encoded cysteine up to the conserved J-encoded phenylalanine. In an earlier analysis of more than 550 of the donors, sequences lacking an unambiguous match to a single V gene segment were excluded. In an earlier analysis of more than 500 of the donors, a V segment was called functional when productive rearrangements were above 56.7%, and segregating when the standard deviation between donors exceeded 5%. To diagnose cytomegalovirus status from the catalog of TCR beta chain sequences, a statistical classification framework was built. In a later analysis, TCR nucleotide sequences were compared against IMGT/GENE-DB human TR gene sequences so that V and J genes could be assigned. Using the TCRdist pipeline, a later analysis assigned CDR3 sequences along with most-parsimonious VDJ recombination scenarios. A later analysis defined each TCR beta chain by its CDR3 amino acid sequence plus V-gene family, and excluded reads lacking a unique V-gene family. As a way to deal with suspected cross-contamination and a sequencing artifact, a later analysis dropped over 550 nucleotide sequences that were highly shared and had low generation probability. In a later analysis, a clonal expansion index was calculated for each public chain from normalized within-repertoire ranks of inferred template counts. Generation probabilities in a later analysis came from a VDJ recombination model fitted to out-of-frame rearrangements, and those results were checked against IGoR. In a later analysis, hypergeometric tests were used to score TCR-TCR, TCR-HLA and TCR-CMV co-occurrence, with a repertoire-size bias correction applied to TCR pairs. False discovery rates were estimated in a later analysis by permuting HLA or CMV assignments 20 times. In a later analysis, co-occurring TCRs were grouped using DBSCAN, and TCRdist sequence similarity was added for clustering within HLA-allele-positive subsets. Repertoires with fewer than 30,000 or more than 120,000 public chains, plus five repertoires with anomalous nucleotide sharing, were excluded from co-occurrence clustering. In its TCRdb copy, this immuneACCESS table keeps in-frame sequences only and misses some clones. Where compared with another copy, unresolved V genes explain less than half of these, and the others have no known cause. That table gives V, J and clone size, and the DNA gave D and trimming. In this sample the table shows some 130,000 clones, about 64% of which occur a single time. The ten largest clonotypes hold 2% to 2.5% of the sample.

In total, 630 or so healthy bone marrow donors made up the cohort. All cohort members were sampled while nominally healthy, although unrecorded immune exposures were likely present. The donor tested CMV seronegative and was one of the 352 seronegative cohort members. Every donor gave a peripheral blood sample, and the peripheral blood mononuclear cells from that sample were used for TCR beta sequencing. Genomic DNA was extracted from the blood cell samples with the Qiagen DNeasy Blood Extraction Kit. The V gene is TRBV28 and the J gene is TRBJ2-5; TRBD1 agrees with 8 junctional bases. The TCR was taken from a woman between 35 and 50 years old in good health and CMV-seronegative. Sample: PBMCs. DNA sequence: TGTGCCAGCAGTGACATGGGCACAGGGGGAAGCGAGACCCAGTACTTC. This translates into CASSDMGTGGSETQYF.